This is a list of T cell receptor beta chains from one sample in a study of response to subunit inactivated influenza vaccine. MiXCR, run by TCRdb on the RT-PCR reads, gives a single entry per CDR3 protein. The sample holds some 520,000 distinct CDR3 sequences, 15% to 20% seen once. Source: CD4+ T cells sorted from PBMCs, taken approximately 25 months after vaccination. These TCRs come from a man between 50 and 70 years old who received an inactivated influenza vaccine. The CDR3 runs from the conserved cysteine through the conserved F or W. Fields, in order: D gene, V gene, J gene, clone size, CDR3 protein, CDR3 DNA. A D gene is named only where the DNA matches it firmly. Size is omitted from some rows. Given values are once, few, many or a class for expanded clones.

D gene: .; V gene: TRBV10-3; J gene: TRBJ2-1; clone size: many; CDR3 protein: CAISDGPDRQFF; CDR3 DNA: TGTGCCATCAGTGATGGGCCCGACAGGCAGTTCTTC
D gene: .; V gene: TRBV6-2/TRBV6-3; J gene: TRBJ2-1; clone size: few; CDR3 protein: CASSSVRLHYAYNEQFF; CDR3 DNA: TGTGCCAGCAGTTCTGTGCGTCTTCATTACGCCTACAATGAGCAGTTCTTC
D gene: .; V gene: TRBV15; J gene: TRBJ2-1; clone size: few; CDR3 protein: CATSTVHNEQFF; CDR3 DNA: TGTGCCACCAGCACAGTACACAATGAGCAGTTCTTC
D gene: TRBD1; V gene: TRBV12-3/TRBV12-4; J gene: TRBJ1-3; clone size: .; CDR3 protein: CASSLTGAADTIYF; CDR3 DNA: TGTGCCAGCAGTCTGACAGGGGCTGCGGACACCATATATTTT
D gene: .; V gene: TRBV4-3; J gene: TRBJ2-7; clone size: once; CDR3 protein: CASSQEPGLHMGEQYF; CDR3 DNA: TGCGCCAGCAGCCAAGAGCCGGGACTTCACATGGGCGAGCAGTACTTC
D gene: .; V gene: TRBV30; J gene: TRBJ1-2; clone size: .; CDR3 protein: CARQTTYGYTF; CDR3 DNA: TGTGCCCGACAGACAACGTATGGCTACACCTTC
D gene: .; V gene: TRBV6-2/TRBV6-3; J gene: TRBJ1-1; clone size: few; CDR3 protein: CASSLWEDTEAFF; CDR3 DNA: TGTGCCAGCAGTCTCTGGGAGGACACTGAAGCTTTCTTT
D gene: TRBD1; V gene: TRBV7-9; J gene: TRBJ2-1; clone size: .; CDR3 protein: CASRNDRGRNEQFF; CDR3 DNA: TGTGCCAGCAGGAATGACAGGGGACGTAATGAGCAGTTCTTC
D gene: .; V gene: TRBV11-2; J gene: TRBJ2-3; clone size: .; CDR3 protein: CASTPRTDTQYF; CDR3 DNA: TGTGCCAGCACCCCACGTACAGATACGCAGTATTTT
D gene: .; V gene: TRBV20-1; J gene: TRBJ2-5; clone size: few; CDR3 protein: CSARDGHQGRETQYF; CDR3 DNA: TGCAGTGCTAGAGATGGGCACCAGGGTAGGGAGACCCAGTACTTC
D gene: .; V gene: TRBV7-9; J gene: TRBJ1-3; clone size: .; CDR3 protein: CASSPPRGTGNTIYF; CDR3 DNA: TGTGCCAGCAGCCCCCCGAGGGGAACTGGAAACACCATATATTTT
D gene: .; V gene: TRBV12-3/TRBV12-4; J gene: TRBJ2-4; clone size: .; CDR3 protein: CASSQRVGLNIQYF; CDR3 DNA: TGTGCCAGCAGTCAGAGGGTGGGGTTAAACATTCAGTACTTC
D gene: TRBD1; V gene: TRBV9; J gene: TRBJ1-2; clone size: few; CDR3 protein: CASSASGTGVEGYTF; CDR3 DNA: TGTGCCAGCAGCGCCTCCGGGACAGGGGTGGAAGGCTACACCTTC
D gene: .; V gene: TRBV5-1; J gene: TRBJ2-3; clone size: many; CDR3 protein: CASSFGDTQYF; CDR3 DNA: TGCGCCAGCAGCTTTGGCGATACGCAGTATTTT
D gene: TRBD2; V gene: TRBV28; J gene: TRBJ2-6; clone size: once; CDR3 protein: CASKGPSGVYRTVLTF; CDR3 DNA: TGTGCCAGCAAGGGCCCTAGCGGGGTGTATCGCACCGTCCTGACTTTC
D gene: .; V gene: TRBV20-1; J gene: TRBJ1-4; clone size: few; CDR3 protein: CSAAGGGREKLFF; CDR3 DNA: TGCAGTGCCGCCGGGGGCGGTCGGGAAAAACTGTTTTTT
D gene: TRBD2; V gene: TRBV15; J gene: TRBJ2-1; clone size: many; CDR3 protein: CATSDGSGGLYSYNEQFF; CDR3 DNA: TGTGCCACCAGCGATGGGAGCGGGGGCCTATACTCCTACAATGAGCAGTTCTTC
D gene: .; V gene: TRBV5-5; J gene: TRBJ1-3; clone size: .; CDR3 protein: CASSLGAGMGSGNTIYF; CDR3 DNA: TGTGCCAGCAGCTTGGGCGCAGGGATGGGCTCTGGAAACACCATATATTTT
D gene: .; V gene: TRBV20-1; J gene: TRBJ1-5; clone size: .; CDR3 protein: CSASGALLGNQPQHF; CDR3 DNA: TGCAGTGCTAGCGGGGCCCTCCTGGGCAATCAGCCCCAGCATTTT
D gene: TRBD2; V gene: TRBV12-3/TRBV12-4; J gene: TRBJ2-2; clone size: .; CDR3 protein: CSSSRKGLAAGELFF; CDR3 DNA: TGTTCCAGCAGTAGAAAAGGACTAGCCGCCGGGGAGCTGTTTTTT
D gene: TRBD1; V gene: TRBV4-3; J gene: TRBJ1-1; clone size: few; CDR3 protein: CASSQGVQGHTEAFF; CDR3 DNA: TGCGCCAGCAGCCAAGGAGTACAGGGGCACACTGAAGCTTTCTTT
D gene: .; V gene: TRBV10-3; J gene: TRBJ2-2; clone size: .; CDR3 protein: CAISRGPPGQQITTNTGELFF; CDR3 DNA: TGTGCCATCAGCCGGGGGCCCCCGGGACAGCAGATTACTACGAACACCGGGGAGCTGTTTTTT
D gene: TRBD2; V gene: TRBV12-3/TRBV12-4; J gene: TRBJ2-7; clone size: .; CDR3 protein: CASSLRLAGDFSYEQYF; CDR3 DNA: TGTGCCAGCAGTTTACGGCTAGCGGGGGACTTCTCCTACGAGCAGTACTTC
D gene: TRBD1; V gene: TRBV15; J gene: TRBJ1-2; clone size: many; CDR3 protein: CATSATGVPSNYGYTF; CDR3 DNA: TGTGCCACCAGCGCGACAGGGGTTCCCTCTAACTATGGCTACACCTTC
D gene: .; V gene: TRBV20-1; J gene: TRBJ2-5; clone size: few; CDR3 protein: CSIPRREQETQYF; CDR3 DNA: TGCAGTATACCTAGGAGGGAACAAGAGACCCAGTACTTC
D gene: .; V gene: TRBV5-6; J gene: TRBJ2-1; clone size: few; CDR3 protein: CASERGYGSYEQFF; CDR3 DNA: TGTGCCAGCGAGAGGGGATACGGTAGTTATGAGCAGTTCTTC
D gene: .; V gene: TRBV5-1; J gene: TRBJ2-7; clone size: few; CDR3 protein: CASSHSDPTQYEQYF; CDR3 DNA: TGCGCCAGCAGCCACTCGGACCCTACGCAATACGAGCAGTACTTC
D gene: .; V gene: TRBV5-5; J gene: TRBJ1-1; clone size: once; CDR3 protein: CASRERGVQSEAFF; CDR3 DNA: TGTGCCAGCAGAGAGAGGGGAGTTCAGTCTGAAGCTTTCTTT
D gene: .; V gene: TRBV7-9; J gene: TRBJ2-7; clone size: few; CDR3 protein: CASSSDSGSYEQYF; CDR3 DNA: TGTGCCAGCAGTAGTGACAGTGGGTCCTACGAGCAGTACTTC
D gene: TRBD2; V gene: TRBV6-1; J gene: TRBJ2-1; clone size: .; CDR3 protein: CASGKREGPGNEQFF; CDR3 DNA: TGTGCCAGCGGGAAGCGGGAGGGTCCGGGCAATGAGCAGTTCTTC
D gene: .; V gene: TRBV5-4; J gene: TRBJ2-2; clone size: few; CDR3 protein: CASSQQGIGAGELFF; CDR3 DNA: TGTGCCAGCAGCCAACAGGGAATAGGAGCCGGGGAGCTGTTTTTT
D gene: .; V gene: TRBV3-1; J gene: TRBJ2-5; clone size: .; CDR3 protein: CASSKLAGETQYF; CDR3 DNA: TGTGCCAGCAGCAAATTAGCAGGAGAGACCCAGTACTTC
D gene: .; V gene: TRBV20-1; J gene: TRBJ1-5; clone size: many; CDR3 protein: CSARDPLSGNSNQPQHF; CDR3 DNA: TGCAGTGCTAGAGACCCCCTTTCGGGGAATAGCAATCAGCCCCAGCATTTT
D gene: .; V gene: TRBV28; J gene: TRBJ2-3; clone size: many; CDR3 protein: CASSGTRGADTQYF; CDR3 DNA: TGTGCCAGCAGCGGGACCCGTGGCGCAGATACGCAGTATTTT
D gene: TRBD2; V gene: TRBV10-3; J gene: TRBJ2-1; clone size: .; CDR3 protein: CATETSGSSYNEQFF; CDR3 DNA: TGTGCCACCGAGACTAGCGGGAGCTCCTACAATGAGCAGTTCTTC
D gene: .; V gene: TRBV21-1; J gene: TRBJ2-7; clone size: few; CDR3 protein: CASSPPPGSDEQYF; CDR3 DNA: TGTGCCAGCAGCCCCCCCCCAGGGTCTGACGAGCAGTACTTC
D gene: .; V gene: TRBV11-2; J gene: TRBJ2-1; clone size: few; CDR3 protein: CASSNSVYNEQFF; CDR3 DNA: TGTGCCAGCAGCAATAGTGTCTACAATGAGCAGTTCTTC
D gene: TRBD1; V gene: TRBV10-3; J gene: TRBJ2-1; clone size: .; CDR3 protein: CAINRQGYNEQFF; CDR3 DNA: TGTGCCATCAATAGACAGGGCTACAATGAGCAGTTCTTC
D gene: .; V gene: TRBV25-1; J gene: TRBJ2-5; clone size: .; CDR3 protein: CASSGTGLWRETQYF; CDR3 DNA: TGTGCCAGCAGTGGCACAGGACTCTGGAGGGAGACCCAGTACTTC
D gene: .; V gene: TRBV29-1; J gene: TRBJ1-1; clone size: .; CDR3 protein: CSVDLGRGTEAFF; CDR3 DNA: TGCAGCGTTGATCTCGGCAGGGGAACTGAAGCTTTCTTT
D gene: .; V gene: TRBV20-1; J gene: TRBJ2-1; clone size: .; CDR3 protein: CSAIYGFSYNEQFF; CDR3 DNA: TGCAGTGCTATCTACGGCTTCTCCTACAATGAGCAGTTCTTC
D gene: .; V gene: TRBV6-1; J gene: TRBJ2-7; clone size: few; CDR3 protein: CASSEVWQGYEQYF; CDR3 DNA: TGTGCCAGCAGTGAAGTGTGGCAGGGATACGAGCAGTACTTC
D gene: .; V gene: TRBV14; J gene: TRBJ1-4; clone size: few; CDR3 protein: CASSRGLNEKLFF; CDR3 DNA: TGTGCCAGCAGCCGGGGTCTTAATGAAAAACTGTTTTTT
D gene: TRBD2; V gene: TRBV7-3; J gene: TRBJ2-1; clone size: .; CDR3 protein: CASSRGTSGKLVF; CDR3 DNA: TGTGCCAGCAGCCGGGGGACTAGCGGGAAGCTGGTCTTC
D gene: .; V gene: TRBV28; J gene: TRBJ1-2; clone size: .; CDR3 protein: CASSSLMGTGYTF; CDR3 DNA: TGTGCCAGCAGTTCATTGATGGGGACTGGCTACACCTTC
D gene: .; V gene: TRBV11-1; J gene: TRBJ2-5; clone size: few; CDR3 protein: CASSFGPRGETQYF; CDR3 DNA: TGTGCCAGCAGCTTTGGGCCAAGGGGAGAGACCCAGTACTTC
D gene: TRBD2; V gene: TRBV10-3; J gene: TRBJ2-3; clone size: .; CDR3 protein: CATSREGDTQYF; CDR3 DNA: TGTGCCACCAGTAGGGAGGGGGATACGCAGTATTTT
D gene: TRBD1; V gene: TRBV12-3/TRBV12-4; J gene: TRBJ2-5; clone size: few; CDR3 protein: CASSFWTGGQETQYF; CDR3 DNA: TGTGCCAGCAGTTTCTGGACAGGGGGTCAAGAGACCCAGTACTTC
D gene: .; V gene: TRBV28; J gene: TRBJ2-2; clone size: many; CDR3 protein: CASSFLHLRRLNTGELFF; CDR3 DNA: TGTGCCAGCAGTTTTCTGCACCTCCGACGGCTTAACACCGGGGAGCTGTTTTTT
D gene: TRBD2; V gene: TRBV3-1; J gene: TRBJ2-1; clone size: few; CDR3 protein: CASSHQAGANNEQFF; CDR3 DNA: TGTGCCAGCAGCCACCAAGCGGGAGCCAACAATGAGCAGTTCTTC
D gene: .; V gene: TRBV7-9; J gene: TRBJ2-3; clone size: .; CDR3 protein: CASSPSLGRGTDTQYF; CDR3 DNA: TGTGCCAGCAGCCCCTCGCTAGGGCGAGGCACAGATACGCAGTATTTT
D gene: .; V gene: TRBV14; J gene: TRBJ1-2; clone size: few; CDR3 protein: CASSQRGYYGYTF; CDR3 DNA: TGTGCCAGCAGCCAGCGGGGGTATTATGGCTACACCTTC
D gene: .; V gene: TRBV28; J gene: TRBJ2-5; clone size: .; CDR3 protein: CASMGLETQYF; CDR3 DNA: TGTGCCAGCATGGGCCTTGAGACCCAGTACTTC
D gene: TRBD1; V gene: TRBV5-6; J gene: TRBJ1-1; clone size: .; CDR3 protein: CASSFTGGGSYTEAFF; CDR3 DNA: TGTGCCAGCAGCTTTACAGGGGGCGGATCGTACACTGAAGCTTTCTTT
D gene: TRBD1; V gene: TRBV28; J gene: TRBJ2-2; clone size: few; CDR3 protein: CASSSAAWYEGAIGELFF; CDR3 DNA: TGTGCCAGCAGTTCCGCAGCCTGGTATGAGGGGGCCATCGGGGAGCTGTTTTTT
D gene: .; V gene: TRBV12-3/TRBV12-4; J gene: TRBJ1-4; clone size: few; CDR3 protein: CASSLSSGEEKLFF; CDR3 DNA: TGTGCCAGCAGTTTATCCTCAGGGGAAGAAAAACTGTTTTTT
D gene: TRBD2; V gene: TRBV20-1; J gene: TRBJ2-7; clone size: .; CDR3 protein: CSARVSTSSRYEQYF; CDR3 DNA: TGCAGTGCTAGAGTCTCGACTAGCAGTCGGTACGAGCAGTACTTC
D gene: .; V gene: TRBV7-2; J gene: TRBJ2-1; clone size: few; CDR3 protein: CASSPGVRDSYNEQFF; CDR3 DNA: TGTGCCAGCAGCCCAGGGGTCAGGGATTCCTACAATGAGCAGTTCTTC
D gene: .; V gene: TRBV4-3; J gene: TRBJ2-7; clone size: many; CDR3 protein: CASSQDLDVAIKREQYF; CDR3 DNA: TGCGCCAGCAGCCAAGATCTCGATGTAGCAATTAAACGCGAGCAGTACTTC